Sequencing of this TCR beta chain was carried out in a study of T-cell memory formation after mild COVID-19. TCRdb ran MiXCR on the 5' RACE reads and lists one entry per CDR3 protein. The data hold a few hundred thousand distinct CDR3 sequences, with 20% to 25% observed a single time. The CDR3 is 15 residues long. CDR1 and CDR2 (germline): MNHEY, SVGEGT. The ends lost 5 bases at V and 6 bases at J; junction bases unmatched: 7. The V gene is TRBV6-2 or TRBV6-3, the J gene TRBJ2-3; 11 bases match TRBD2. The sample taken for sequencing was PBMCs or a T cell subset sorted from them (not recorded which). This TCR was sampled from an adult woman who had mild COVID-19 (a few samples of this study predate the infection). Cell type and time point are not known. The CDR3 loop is CASSALAGAGDTQYF. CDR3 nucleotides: TGTGCCAGCAGTGCACTAGCGGGAGCGGGGGATACGCAGTATTTT.